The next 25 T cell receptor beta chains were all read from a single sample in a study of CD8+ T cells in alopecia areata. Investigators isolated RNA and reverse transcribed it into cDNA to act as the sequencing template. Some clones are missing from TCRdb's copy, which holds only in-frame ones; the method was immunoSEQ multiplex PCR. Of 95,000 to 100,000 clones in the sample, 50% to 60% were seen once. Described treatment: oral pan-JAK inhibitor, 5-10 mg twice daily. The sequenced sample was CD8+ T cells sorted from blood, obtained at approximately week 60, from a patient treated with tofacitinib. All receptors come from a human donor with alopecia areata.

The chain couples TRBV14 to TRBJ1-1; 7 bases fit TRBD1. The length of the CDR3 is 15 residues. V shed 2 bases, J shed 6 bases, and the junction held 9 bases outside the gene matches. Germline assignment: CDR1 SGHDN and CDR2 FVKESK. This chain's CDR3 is CASSQQGQSFPEAFF. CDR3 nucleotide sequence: TGTGCCAGCAGCCAACAGGGACAGTCCTTCCCTGAAGCTTTCTTT. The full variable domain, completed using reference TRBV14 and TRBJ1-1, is EAGVTQFPSHSVIEKGQTVTLRCDPISGHDNLYWYRRVMGKEIKFLLHFVKESKQDESGMPNNRFLAERTGGTYSTLKVQPAELEDSGVYFCASSQQGQSFPEAFFGQGTRLTVV.

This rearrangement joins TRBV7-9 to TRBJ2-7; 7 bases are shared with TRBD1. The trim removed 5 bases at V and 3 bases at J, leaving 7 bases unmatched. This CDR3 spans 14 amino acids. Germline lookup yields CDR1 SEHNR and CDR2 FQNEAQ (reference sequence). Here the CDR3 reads CASSQDRVSYEQYF. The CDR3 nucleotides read TGTGCCAGCAGCCAAGACAGGGTAAGCTACGAGCAGTACTTC.

As DNA, the CDR3 is TGTGCCAGCAGGGGCCGAGGGAATTCACCCCTCCACTTT. Encoded protein: CASRGRGNSPLHF. J is TRBJ1-6 and V is TRBV27, with no clear D. Germline-derived CDR1 and CDR2 are MNHEY and SMNVEV (reference sequence). V lost 6 bases and J 7 bases, leaving 10 bases between the germline ends. The CDR3 contains 13 residues.

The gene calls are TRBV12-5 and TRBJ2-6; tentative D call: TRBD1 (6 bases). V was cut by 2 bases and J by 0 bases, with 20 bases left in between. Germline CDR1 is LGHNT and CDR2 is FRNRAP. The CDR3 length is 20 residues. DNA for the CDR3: TGTGCTAGTGGTTTGACGCGAACTGGACAGATACTCTCTGGGGCCAACGTCCTGACTTTC. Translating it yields CASGLTRTGQILSGANVLTF.

The CDR3: CAWIWASNYGYTF. The CDR3 DNA sequence: TGTGCCTGGATTTGGGCCAGCAACTATGGCTACACCTTC. The chain has TRBV30 and TRBJ1-2; D not resolved. The CDR3 has 13 amino acids. The germline V and J ends were trimmed by 4 bases and 2 bases, with 11 bases remaining between them. The V gene's germline CDR1 is GTSNPN and CDR2 SVGIG (reference sequence).

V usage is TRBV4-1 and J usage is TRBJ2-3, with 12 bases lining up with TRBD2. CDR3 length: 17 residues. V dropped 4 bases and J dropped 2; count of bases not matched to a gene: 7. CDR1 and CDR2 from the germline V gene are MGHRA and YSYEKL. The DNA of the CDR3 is TGCGCCAGCAGCCGCGGACTAGCGGGGACAAACACAGATACGCAGTATTTT. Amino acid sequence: CASSRGLAGTNTDTQYF.

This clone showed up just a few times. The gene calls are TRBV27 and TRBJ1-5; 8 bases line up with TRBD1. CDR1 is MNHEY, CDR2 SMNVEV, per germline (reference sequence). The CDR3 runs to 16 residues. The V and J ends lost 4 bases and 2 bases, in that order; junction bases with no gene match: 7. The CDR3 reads CASSSTGQGGNQPQHF. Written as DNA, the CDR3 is TGTGCCAGCAGTTCGACTGGACAGGGTGGCAATCAGCCCCAGCATTTT.

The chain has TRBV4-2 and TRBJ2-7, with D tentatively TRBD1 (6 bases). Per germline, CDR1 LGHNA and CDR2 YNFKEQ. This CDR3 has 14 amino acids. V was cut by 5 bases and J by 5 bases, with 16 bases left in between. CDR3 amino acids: CASSVRQAPDEQYF. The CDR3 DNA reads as TGTGCCAGCAGCGTCCGACAGGCCCCCGACGAGCAGTACTTC.

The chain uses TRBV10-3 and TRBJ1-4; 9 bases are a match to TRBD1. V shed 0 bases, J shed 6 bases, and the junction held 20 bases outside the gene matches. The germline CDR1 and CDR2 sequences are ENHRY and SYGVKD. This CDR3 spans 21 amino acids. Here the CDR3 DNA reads TGTGCCATCAGTGAGTCCTTCTGGGACAGGGTAGAAAGGGAGTCGGATGAAAAACTGTTTTTT. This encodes CAISESFWDRVERESDEKLFF.

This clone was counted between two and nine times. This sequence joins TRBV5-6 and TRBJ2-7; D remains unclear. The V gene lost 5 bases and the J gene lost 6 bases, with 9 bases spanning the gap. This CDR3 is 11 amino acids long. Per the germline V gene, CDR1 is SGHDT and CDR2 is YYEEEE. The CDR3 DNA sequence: TGTGCCAGCAGTTATGGTGGCGAGCAGTACTTC. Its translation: CASSYGGEQYF. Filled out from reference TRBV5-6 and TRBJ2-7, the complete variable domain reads DAGVTQSPTHLIKTRGQQVTLRCSPKSGHDTVSWYQQALGQGPQFIFQYYEEEERQRGNFPDRFSGHQFPNYSSELNVNALLLGDSALYLCASSYGGEQYFGPGTRLTVT.

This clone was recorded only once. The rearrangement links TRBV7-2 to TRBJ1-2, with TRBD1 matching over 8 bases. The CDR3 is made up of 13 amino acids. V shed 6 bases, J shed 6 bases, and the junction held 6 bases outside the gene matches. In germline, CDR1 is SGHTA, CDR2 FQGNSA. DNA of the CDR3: TGTGCCAGCAGTGGACAGGGTAGAAATGGCTACACCTTC. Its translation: CASSGQGRNGYTF.

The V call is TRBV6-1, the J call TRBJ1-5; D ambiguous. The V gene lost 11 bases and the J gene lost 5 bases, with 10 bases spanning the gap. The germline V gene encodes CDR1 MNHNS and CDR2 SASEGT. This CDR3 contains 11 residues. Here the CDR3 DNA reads TGTGCCGGACGACTCGATCAGCCCCAGCATTTT. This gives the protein CAGRLDQPQHF.

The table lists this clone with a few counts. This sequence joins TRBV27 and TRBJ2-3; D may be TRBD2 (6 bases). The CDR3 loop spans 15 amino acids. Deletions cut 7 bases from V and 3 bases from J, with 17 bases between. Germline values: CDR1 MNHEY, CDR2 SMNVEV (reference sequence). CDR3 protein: CASKKGEETTDTQYF. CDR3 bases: TGTGCCAGCAAGAAAGGGGAGGAGACGACAGATACGCAGTATTTT.

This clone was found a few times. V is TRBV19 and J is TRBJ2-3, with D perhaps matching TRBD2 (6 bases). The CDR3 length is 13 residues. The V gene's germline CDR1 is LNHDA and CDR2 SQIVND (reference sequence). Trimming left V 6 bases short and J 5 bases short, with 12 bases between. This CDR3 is CASRSGGGDTQYF. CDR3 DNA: TGTGCCAGTAGATCCGGGGGAGGAGATACGCAGTATTTT.

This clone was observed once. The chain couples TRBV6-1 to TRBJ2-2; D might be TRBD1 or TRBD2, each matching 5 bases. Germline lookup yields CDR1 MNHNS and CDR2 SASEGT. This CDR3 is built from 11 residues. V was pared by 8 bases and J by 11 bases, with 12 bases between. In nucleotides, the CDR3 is TGTGCCAGCGGGGGACCCAGTGAGCTGTTTTTT. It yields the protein CASGGPSELFF.

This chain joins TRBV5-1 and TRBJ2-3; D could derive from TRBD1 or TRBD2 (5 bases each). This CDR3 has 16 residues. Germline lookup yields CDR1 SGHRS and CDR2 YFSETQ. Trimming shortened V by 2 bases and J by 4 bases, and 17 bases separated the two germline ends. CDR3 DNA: TGCGCCAGCAGCTTCAGGGACCTCCGATCCGCAGATACGCAGTATTTT. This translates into CASSFRDLRSADTQYF.

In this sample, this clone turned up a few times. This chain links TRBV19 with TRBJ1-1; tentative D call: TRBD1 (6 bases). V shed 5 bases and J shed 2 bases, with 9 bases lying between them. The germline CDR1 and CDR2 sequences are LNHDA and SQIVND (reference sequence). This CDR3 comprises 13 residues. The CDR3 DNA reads TGTGCCAGTAGTGGGACAATAAACACTGAAGCTTTCTTT. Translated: CASSGTINTEAFF.

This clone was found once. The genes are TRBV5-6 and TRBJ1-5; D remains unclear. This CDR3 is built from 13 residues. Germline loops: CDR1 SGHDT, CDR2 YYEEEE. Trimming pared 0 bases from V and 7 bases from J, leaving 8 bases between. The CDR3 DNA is TGTGCCAGCAGCTTGGGAGGGTTACAGCCCCAGCATTTT. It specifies CASSLGGLQPQHF.

CDR3 loop: CASTLKQGWPPQHF. CDR3 sequence (DNA): TGTGCCAGCACCCTGAAACAGGGTTGGCCGCCCCAGCATTTT. This sequence joins TRBV27 and TRBJ1-5; possible D gene TRBD1, 6 bases. Germline V gene sequence: CDR1 MNHEY, CDR2 SMNVEV (reference sequence). The germline V and J ends were trimmed by 7 bases and 9 bases, with 19 bases remaining between them. The CDR3 is 14 amino acids.

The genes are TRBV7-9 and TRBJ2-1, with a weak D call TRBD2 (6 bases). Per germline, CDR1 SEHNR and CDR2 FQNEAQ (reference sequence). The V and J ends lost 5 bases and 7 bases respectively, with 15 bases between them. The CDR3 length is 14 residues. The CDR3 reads CASSSRWRENEQFF. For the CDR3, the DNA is TGTGCCAGCAGCAGCCGTTGGAGGGAGAATGAGCAGTTCTTC.

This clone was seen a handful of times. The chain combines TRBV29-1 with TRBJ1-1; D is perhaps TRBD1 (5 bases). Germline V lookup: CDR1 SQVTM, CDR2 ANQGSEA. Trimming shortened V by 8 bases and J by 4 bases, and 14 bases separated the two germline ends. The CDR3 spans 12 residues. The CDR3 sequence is CSLAGGSTEAFF. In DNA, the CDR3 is TGCAGCTTAGCGGGGGGGAGCACTGAAGCTTTCTTT.

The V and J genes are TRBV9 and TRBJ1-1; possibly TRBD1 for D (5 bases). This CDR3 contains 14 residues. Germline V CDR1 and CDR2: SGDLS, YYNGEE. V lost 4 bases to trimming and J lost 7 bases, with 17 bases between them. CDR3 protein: CASSPSGRGLEAFF. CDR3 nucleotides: TGTGCCAGCAGCCCGAGTGGTCGGGGACTTGAAGCTTTCTTT.

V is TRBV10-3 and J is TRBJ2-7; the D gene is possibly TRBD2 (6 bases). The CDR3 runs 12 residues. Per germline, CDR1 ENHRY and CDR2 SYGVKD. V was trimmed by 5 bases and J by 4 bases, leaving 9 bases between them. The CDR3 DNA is TGTGCCATCAGTCTGGGGGGATACGAGCAGTACTTC. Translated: CAISLGGYEQYF.

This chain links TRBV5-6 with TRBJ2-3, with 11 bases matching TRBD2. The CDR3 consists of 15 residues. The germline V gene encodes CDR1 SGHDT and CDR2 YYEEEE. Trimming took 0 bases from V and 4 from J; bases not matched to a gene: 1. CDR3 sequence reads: CASSLGTSGSDTQYF. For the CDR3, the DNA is TGTGCCAGCAGCTTGGGGACTAGCGGGTCAGATACGCAGTATTTT.

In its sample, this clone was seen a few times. CDR3 region: CASSIDWNQPQHF. CDR3 sequence (DNA): TGTGCCAGCAGCATCGACTGGAATCAGCCCCAGCATTTT. The chain employs TRBV5-5 and TRBJ1-5; D ambiguous. The CDR3 runs 13 residues. The germline V and J ends were trimmed by 4 bases and 4 bases, with 9 bases remaining between them. Germline V CDR1 and CDR2: SGHKS, YYEKEE (reference sequence).